The sample holds one count of the clone carrying this T cell receptor beta chain. Its antigen is as yet unknown. The repertoire was sequenced with immunoSEQ multiplex PCR; TCRdb's copy has only in-frame clones and lacks some. Here the sample spans around 2,000,000 clones, roughly 95% being singletons. Germline V CDR1 and CDR2: SGDLS, YYNGEE. The CDR3 runs to 14 residues. V was cut by 4 bases and J by 7 bases, with 12 bases left in between. The sample belongs to a study of shared clonotypes between healthy human individuals. Regarding the study as a whole: Some clonotypes were shared by all four sorted-subset donors, while others were not shared. The non-shared ones had lower generation probabilities than the shared ones.

The sequencing input was naive CD4+ T cells sorted from blood. As to subset: CD45RA+ positively selected. This clonotype was sampled from a man between 18 and 29 years old in good health. This rearrangement joins TRBV9 to TRBJ1-6; D is unresolved. The CDR3 loop is CASSLGWVNSPLHF. The CDR3 region has the DNA TGTGCCAGCAGCTTAGGGTGGGTGAATTCACCCCTCCACTTT.